Listed below are T cell receptor beta chains from one sample, sequenced in a study of blood T cell repertoires in COVID-19. Generated by immunoSEQ multiplex PCR, the TCRdb table keeps only in-frame clones and is missing some. The table lists over 250,000 clones, roughly nine tenths of them singletons, with around 10% in the top ten. Sequencing was carried out using peripheral blood. The receptor set was obtained from a man aged 40-55 years who had recovered from COVID-19. Each CDR3 is given with its conserved first and last residue. A D gene is named only where the DNA matches it firmly. Expanded clones get a size class; other rows say once, few or many, or leave the size out.

TRBJ1-1	TRBD1	-	TRBV7-9	CASSEQGIEAFF	TGTGCCAGCAGCGAACAGGGGATTGAAGCTTTCTTT
TRBJ2-5	-	-	TRBV7-9	CASSPEGEAHRGQYF	TGTGCCAGCAGCCCCGAGGGAGAGGCCCATCGAGGACAGTACTTC
TRBJ2-7	TRBD1	-	TRBV7-8	CASSRRSGTDIYEQYF	TGTGCCAGCAGCAGAAGATCCGGGACAGACATCTACGAGCAGTACTTC
TRBJ2-2	-	-	TRBV24-1	CATSEGVNTGELFF	TGTGCCACCAGTGAAGGGGTAAACACCGGGGAGCTGTTTTTT
TRBJ1-2	-	-	TRBV5-4	CASSPGTLGGGYGYTF	TGTGCCAGCAGCCCCGGGACATTAGGGGGGGGATACGGCTACACCTTC
TRBJ2-5	-	-	TRBV7-2	CASSLDRLTGTQYF	TGTGCCAGCAGCTTAGACCGGCTCACAGGGACCCAGTACTTC
TRBJ2-7	-	-	TRBV19	CATLAPGPPEGQYF	TGTGCAACTCTCGCCCCGGGACCCCCGGAGGGGCAGTACTTC
TRBJ2-2	-	-	TRBV7-8	CASSSYRTGELFF	TGTGCCAGCAGCTCCTATAGAACCGGGGAGCTGTTTTTT
TRBJ2-1	-	-	TRBV3-1/TRBV3-2	CASSQYSGGNEQFF	TGTGCCAGCAGCCAGTACTCAGGAGGGAATGAGCAGTTCTTC
TRBJ1-6	TRBD1	-	TRBV11-2	CASSSDRGRTPYNSPLHF	TGTGCCAGCAGCTCGGACAGGGGGCGCACCCCCTATAATTCACCCCTCCACTTT
TRBJ2-1	TRBD2	once	TRBV5-4	CATSSGRMLVNEQFF	TGTGCCACGAGTAGCGGGAGGATGTTGGTGAATGAGCAGTTCTTC
TRBJ2-2	TRBD1	-	TRBV27	CASIAGGNTGELFF	TGTGCCAGCATTGCAGGGGGCAACACCGGGGAGCTGTTTTTT
TRBJ2-7	-	-	TRBV18	CASSPRHIRDFSYEQYF	TGTGCCAGCTCACCACGCCACATTCGGGACTTCTCCTACGAGCAGTACTTC
TRBJ1-1	-	-	TRBV4-3	CASSQRAAGNTEAFF	TGCGCCAGCAGCCAGAGGGCAGCGGGAAACACTGAAGCTTTCTTT
TRBJ2-7	-	once	TRBV23-1	CASSPRVAYEQYF	TGCGCCAGCAGTCCGCGGGTGGCCTACGAGCAGTACTTC
TRBJ1-6	TRBD1	-	TRBV3-1/TRBV3-2	CASSQYLPGQESSYNSPLHF	TGTGCCAGCAGCCAATACCTGCCGGGACAGGAAAGCTCCTATAATTCACCCCTCCACTTT
TRBJ1-1	-	-	TRBV12-5	CASGLVLGRGDTEAFF	TGTGCTAGTGGTTTGGTACTTGGCAGGGGTGACACTGAAGCTTTCTTT
TRBJ2-2	-	-	TRBV29-1	CSVTRTSNTGELFF	TGCAGCGTTACCAGAACCTCGAACACCGGGGAGCTGTTTTTT
TRBJ2-3	-	once	TRBV5-8	CASSLALAGTDTQYF	TGTGCCAGCAGCTTGGCGCTAGCCGGCACAGATACGCAGTATTTT
TRBJ1-5	-	-	TRBV1	CTSSPDGGRGHQPQHF	TGCACCAGCAGCCCCGACGGGGGGAGGGGCCATCAGCCCCAGCATTTT
TRBJ2-7	-	-	TRBV25-1	CASSDQGNPYEQYF	TGTGCCAGCAGTGATCAGGGGAACCCCTACGAGCAGTACTTC
TRBJ2-2	-	-	TRBV7-9	CASSLGSTGELFF	TGTGCCAGCAGCTTAGGGAGCACCGGGGAGCTGTTTTTT
TRBJ2-2	-	-	TRBV7-9	CASSLDDWGLDTGELFF	TGTGCCAGCAGCTTAGACGATTGGGGGCTTGACACCGGGGAGCTGTTTTTT
TRBJ2-7	-	-	TRBV21-1	CASIVAYEQYF	TGTGCCAGCATCGTAGCCTACGAGCAGTACTTC
TRBJ2-7	-	few	TRBV7-9	CASSLRTAYEQYF	TGTGCCAGCAGCCTACGAACCGCCTACGAGCAGTACTTC
TRBJ1-2	-	-	TRBV3-1/TRBV3-2	CASSQDGTRNYGYTF	TGTGCCAGCAGCCAAGATGGGACACGCAACTATGGCTACACCTTC
TRBJ1-6	-	few	TRBV4-3	CASSPTYPVQGWPLHF	TGCGCCAGCAGCCCGACCTACCCAGTCCAGGGCTGGCCCCTCCACTTT
TRBJ1-6	TRBD1	-	TRBV19	CASSIFGQGVKNSYNSPLHF	TGTGCCAGTAGTATCTTTGGACAGGGGGTCAAGAACTCCTATAATTCACCCCTCCACTTT
TRBJ1-1	-	-	TRBV6-4	CASSGARENTEAFF	TGTGCCAGCAGTGGGGCACGGGAAAACACTGAAGCTTTCTTT
TRBJ1-1	-	-	TRBV7-6	CASSFSQGVTEAFF	TGTGCCAGCAGCTTCTCTCAAGGAGTTACTGAAGCTTTCTTT
TRBJ1-1	TRBD1	-	TRBV29-1	CSARQGAIGGTEAFF	TGCAGCGCCCGCCAGGGGGCGATCGGAGGGACTGAAGCTTTCTTT
TRBJ2-2	TRBD2	-	TRBV10-3	CAISASIGLAVNTGELFF	TGTGCCATCAGTGCAAGCATAGGACTAGCGGTTAACACCGGGGAGCTGTTTTTT